Following are 7 T cell receptor beta chains from one sample sequenced in a study of immune characterization of retroperitoneal liposarcoma. Each CDR3 protein is one row after TCRdb ran MiXCR on the PCR reads. The top ten hold more than 8.5% of the sample, which has around 10,000 distinct CDR3 sequences, 20% to 25% seen once. The material sequenced was blood. All receptors come from a female donor with retroperitoneal liposarcoma.

The gene calls are TRBV7-2 and TRBJ2-1, with 8 bases lining up with TRBD2. Germline loops: CDR1 SGHTA, CDR2 FQGNSA. The CDR3 runs 16 residues. V lost 6 bases, J lost 1 base, and 8 bases stayed unmatched. The CDR3 sequence: CASSPTSATSYNEQFF. CDR3 in DNA: TGTGCCAGCAGTCCGACTAGCGCAACTTCCTACAATGAGCAGTTCTTC.

The table lists this clonotype with a few counts. The rearrangement uses TRBV6-1 and TRBJ2-1; the D call may be TRBD1 or TRBD2 (5 bases each). Trimming left V 6 bases short and J 5 bases short, with 11 bases between. Germline V gene lookup returns CDR1 MNHNS and CDR2 SASEGT. The CDR3 totals 13 residues. CDR3 bases: TGTGCCAGCAGGTCCGGGACGGACAATGAGCAGTTCTTC. Translating gives CASRSGTDNEQFF.

This clonotype was recorded many times. CDR3 DNA sequence: TGTGCCAGCAGCTTAGGCACAGGGCAGAACACTGAAGCTTTCTTT. This encodes CASSLGTGQNTEAFF. The J gene is TRBJ1-1, the V gene TRBV11-2; D is perhaps TRBD1 (6 bases). CDR3 length: 15 amino acids. Per germline, CDR1 SGHAT and CDR2 FQNNGV. Trimming shortened V by 1 base and J by 1 base, and 10 bases separated the two germline ends.

This clonotype was seen ten or more times. J is TRBJ2-1 and V is TRBV6-4, with D possibly being TRBD2 (5 bases). Germline V gives CDR1 MRHNA, CDR2 SNTAGT. V was trimmed by 3 bases and J by 9 bases, leaving 18 bases between them. The CDR3 runs 15 residues. As DNA, the CDR3 is TGTGCCAGCAGTGAGTCATCCGAGGGATGGGGTGAGCAGTTCTTC. It codes for CASSESSEGWGEQFF.

This clonotype has more than one count but fewer than ten. The CDR3: CASSLDLRTSGKSEQFF. For the CDR3, the DNA is TGTGCCAGCAGCTTAGATCTGAGGACTAGCGGGAAAAGTGAGCAGTTCTTC. The chain carries TRBV11-2 and TRBJ2-1; 12 nucleotides line up with TRBD2. The junction had 9 bases not matched to a gene; V was cut back by 0 bases and J by 9 bases. The CDR3 covers 17 residues. Germline V CDR1 and CDR2: SGHAT, FQNNGV.

The chain recombines TRBV30 with TRBJ2-5; D gene unclear. Per germline, CDR1 GTSNPN and CDR2 SVGIG (reference sequence). Trimming pared 0 bases from V and 4 bases from J, leaving 9 bases between. The CDR3 length is 13 residues. The chain's CDR3 is CAWSVQLLETQYF. The CDR3 nucleotides read TGTGCCTGGAGTGTACAACTCCTAGAGACCCAGTACTTC.

Only a few counts were recorded for this clonotype. This chain joins TRBV5-5 and TRBJ2-1; D not resolved. The DNA end is more similar to TRBJ2-5, so the J call may be wrong. This CDR3 is 12 amino acids long. Germline CDR1 and CDR2: SGHKS and YYEKEE (reference sequence). The CDR3 spells CASSLMGETQYF. CDR3 in DNA: TGTGCCAGCAGCTTGATGGGGGAGACCCAGTACTTC.